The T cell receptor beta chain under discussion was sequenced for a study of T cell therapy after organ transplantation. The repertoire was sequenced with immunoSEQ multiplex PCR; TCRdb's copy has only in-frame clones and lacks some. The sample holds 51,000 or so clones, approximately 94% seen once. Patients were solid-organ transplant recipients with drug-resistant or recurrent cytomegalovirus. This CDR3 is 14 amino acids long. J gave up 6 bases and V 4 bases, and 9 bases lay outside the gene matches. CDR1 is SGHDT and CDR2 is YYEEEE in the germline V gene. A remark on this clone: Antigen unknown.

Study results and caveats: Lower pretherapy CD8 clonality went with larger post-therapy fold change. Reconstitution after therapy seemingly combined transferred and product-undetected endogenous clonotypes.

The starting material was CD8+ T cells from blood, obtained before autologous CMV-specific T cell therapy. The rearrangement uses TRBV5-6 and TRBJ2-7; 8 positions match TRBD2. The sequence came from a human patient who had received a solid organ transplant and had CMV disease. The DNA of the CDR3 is TGTGCCAGCAGCGTAAGCGGGAGAACGTCCGAGCAGTACTTC. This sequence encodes CASSVSGRTSEQYF. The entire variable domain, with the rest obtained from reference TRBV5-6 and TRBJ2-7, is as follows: DAGVTQSPTHLIKTRGQQVTLRCSPKSGHDTVSWYQQALGQGPQFIFQYYEEEERQRGNFPDRFSGHQFPNYSSELNVNALLLGDSALYLCASSVSGRTSEQYFGPGTRLTVT.